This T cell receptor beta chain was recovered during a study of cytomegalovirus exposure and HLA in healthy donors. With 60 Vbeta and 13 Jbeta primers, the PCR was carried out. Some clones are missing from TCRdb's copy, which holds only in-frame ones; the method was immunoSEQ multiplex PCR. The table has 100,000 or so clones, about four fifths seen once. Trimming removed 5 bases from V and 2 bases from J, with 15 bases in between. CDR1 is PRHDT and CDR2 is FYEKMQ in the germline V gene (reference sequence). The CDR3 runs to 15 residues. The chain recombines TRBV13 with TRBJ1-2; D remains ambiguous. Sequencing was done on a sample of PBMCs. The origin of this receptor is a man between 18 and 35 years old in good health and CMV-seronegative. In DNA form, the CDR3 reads TGTGCCAGCAGCCCCCAAGGAGGGCACAACTATGGCTACACCTTC. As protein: CASSPQGGHNYGYTF.